This entry lists 24 T cell receptor beta chains sequenced from one sample in a study of OX40 agonist ivuxolimab in advanced cancers. TCRdb's table, derived via immunoSEQ multiplex PCR, lists solely in-frame clones and lacks some. Among 35,000 to 40,000 clones listed, around 93% were seen once. This specimen consisted of CD4+ or CD8+ T cells sorted from blood, obtained in a trial of the OX40 agonist ivuxolimab. These receptor sequences come from an adult with an advanced solid tumor such as melanoma, head and neck, liver or kidney cancer.

This chain links TRBV6-5 with TRBJ2-7, with D possibly being TRBD2 (5 bases). This CDR3 has 13 amino acids. The germline V gene has CDR1 MNHEY and CDR2 SVGAGI. V was clipped by 6 bases and J by 4 bases, with 13 bases between them. For the CDR3, the DNA is TGTGCCAGCAGGGCTGAGGGATCATACGAGCAGTACGTC. It encodes CASRAEGSYEQYV.

The chain employs TRBV6-1 and TRBJ2-7, with D unresolved. This CDR3 is built from 14 residues. Per the germline V gene, CDR1 is MNHNS and CDR2 is SASEGT. V was cut by 0 bases and J by 4 bases, with 10 bases left in between. The CDR3 region has the DNA TGTGCCAGCAGTGAAGCCGGAGCCCAGTACGAGCAGTACTTC. This codes for CASSEAGAQYEQYF.

The chain recombines TRBV20-1 with TRBJ2-1, with no clear D. The V end lost 2 bases, the J end lost 10 bases, and 6 bases lay between the germline ends. CDR1 and CDR2 (germline): DFQATT, SNEGSKA (reference sequence). This CDR3 has 10 amino acids. As DNA, the CDR3 is TGCAGTGCTAGATTCGGCGAGCAGTTCTTC. Its translation: CSARFGEQFF.

The rearrangement links TRBV5-1 to TRBJ2-1; a weak D match, TRBD1 (6 bases). Per the germline V gene, CDR1 is SGHRS and CDR2 is YFSETQ. The CDR3 is 14 amino acids. With 4 bases removed from V and 5 bases from J, the gap between germline ends came to 13 bases. In DNA, the CDR3 is TGCGCCAGCAGCATAAGTACAGGGAACAATGAGCAGTTCTTC. This encodes CASSISTGNNEQFF.

This clone was observed a single time. V is TRBV19 and J is TRBJ1-5; D may be TRBD1 (5 bases). The CDR3 extends over 16 amino acids. V lost 3 bases to trimming and J lost 7 bases, with 19 bases between them. CDR1 is LNHDA and CDR2 is SQIVND in the germline V gene (reference sequence). The CDR3 sequence is CASSIQSRGYRQPQHF. CDR3 DNA: TGTGCCAGTAGTATTCAATCACGGGGGTACAGGCAGCCCCAGCATTTT.

The chain joins TRBV7-9 to TRBJ2-2; 8 nucleotides align to TRBD2. The CDR3 is made up of 16 amino acids. Unmatched junction bases numbered 12, after V lost 5 bases and J lost 7 bases. Germline V gives CDR1 SEHNR, CDR2 FQNEAQ (reference sequence). The CDR3 DNA sequence: TGTGCCAGCAGCCCGGAGCGGGAGACCCTTGGCGGGGAGCTGTTTTTT. Its translation: CASSPERETLGGELFF.

The chain combines TRBV13 with TRBJ2-3, with D possibly TRBD2 on 6 matching bases. Germline lookup yields CDR1 PRHDT and CDR2 FYEKMQ (reference sequence). The CDR3 runs to 15 residues. V lost 4 bases and J lost 11, with 22 bases in between. CDR3 sequence reads: CASSSTRGRYVVQYF. The CDR3 DNA reads TGTGCCAGCAGCTCGACTAGAGGACGCTATGTAGTGCAGTATTTT.

This sequence joins TRBV7-2 and TRBJ2-1; 12 bases line up with TRBD2. Germline V CDR1 and CDR2: SGHTA, FQGNSA. The CDR3 covers 17 residues. After removal of 5 bases from V and 0 bases from J, the junction contained 5 bases not matched to a gene. The CDR3: CASSPRTSGTSYNEQFF. In DNA, the CDR3 is TGTGCCAGCAGCCCCCGGACTAGCGGGACCTCCTACAATGAGCAGTTCTTC.

The J gene is TRBJ2-7, the V gene TRBV13; D gene unclear. CDR1 PRHDT and CDR2 FYEKMQ come from the germline V gene (reference sequence). V was trimmed by 3 bases and J by 0 bases, leaving 9 bases between them. This CDR3 comprises 14 residues. The CDR3 region is CASSFARSSYEQYV. CDR3 nucleotide sequence: TGTGCCAGCAGCTTCGCCCGGAGCTCCTACGAGCAGTACGTC.

The chain links TRBV7-9 to TRBJ2-2, with D unresolved. The CDR3 covers 12 residues. The V gene lost 5 bases and the J gene lost 3 bases, with 4 bases spanning the gap. The V gene's germline CDR1 is SEHNR and CDR2 FQNEAQ (reference sequence). CDR3 in amino acids: CASSQYTGELFF. The CDR3 nucleotides are TGTGCCAGCAGCCAATACACCGGGGAGCTGTTTTTT.

This chain joins TRBV4-3 and TRBJ2-3, with D possibly matching TRBD2 (5 bases). This CDR3 is 14 amino acids long. Trimming cost V 4 bases and J 2 bases, with 10 bases left between them. The germline V gene has CDR1 LGHNA and CDR2 YSLEER. CDR3 sequence (DNA): TGCGCCAGCAGCCTGCGGGCGGCCACAGATACGCAGTATTTT. Its protein product is CASSLRAATDTQYF.

This clone was detected only once. The chain links TRBV18 to TRBJ1-1; D not certain. Trimming removed 3 bases at V and 1 base at J, with 15 bases between. The CDR3 length is 16 residues. Germline CDR1 is KGHSH and CDR2 is LQKENI. In nucleotides, the CDR3 is TGTGCCAGCTCACCTTCTAACGGTAGGAAGAACACTGAAGCTTTCTTT. This encodes CASSPSNGRKNTEAFF.

The chain links TRBV6-1 to TRBJ1-5; D might be TRBD1 (6 bases). The V gene's germline CDR1 is MNHNS and CDR2 SASEGT. The CDR3 is made up of 14 amino acids. Trimming removed 4 bases at V and 6 bases at J, with 13 bases between. Written as DNA, the CDR3 is TGTGCCAGCAGTGTACGACAGGATACTCAGCCCCAGCATTTT. It translates to CASSVRQDTQPQHF.

This chain connects TRBV7-3 to TRBJ2-3; D might be TRBD2 (6 bases). Germline V CDR1 and CDR2: SGHTA, FQGTGA. Trimming took 5 bases from V and 11 from J, leaving 14 bases between them. The CDR3 is 12 amino acids. CDR3 DNA: TGTGCCAGCAGCCCCCGACTCGGGAGGCAGTATTTT. Translating gives CASSPRLGRQYF.

The V and J genes are TRBV27 and TRBJ1-2, with a tentative D call TRBD1 (5 bases). The germline V gene has CDR1 MNHEY and CDR2 SMNVEV (reference sequence). This CDR3 is built from 13 residues. The germline V and J ends were trimmed by 6 bases and 3 bases, with 11 bases remaining between them. CDR3 protein: CASRGGVDYGYTF. CDR3 coding DNA: TGTGCCAGCAGAGGAGGGGTGGACTATGGCTACACCTTC.

V usage is TRBV9 and J usage is TRBJ2-1; D possibly corresponds to TRBD2 (6 bases). V was pared by 3 bases and J by 9 bases, with 13 bases between. The CDR3 contains 13 residues. CDR1 and CDR2 from the germline V gene are SGDLS and YYNGEE. The CDR3 region has the DNA TGTGCCAGCAGCGGGGAACTAGCCGGTGAGCAGTTCTTC. The encoded protein is CASSGELAGEQFF.

The chain uses TRBV7-9 and TRBJ1-2, with TRBD1 as a possible D gene (5 bases). Germline CDR1 reads SEHNR; CDR2 reads FQNEAQ (reference sequence). The V gene lost 0 bases and the J gene lost 10 bases, with 18 bases spanning the gap. The CDR3 has 15 residues. The CDR3 sequence: CASSLALGAARLYTF. DNA of the CDR3: TGTGCCAGCAGCTTAGCGTTAGGGGCGGCTCGGCTCTACACCTTC.

The chain uses TRBV2 and TRBJ1-3, with 7 bases fitting TRBD1. The junction had 6 bases not matched to a gene; V was cut back by 10 bases and J by 3 bases. The germline gives CDR1 SNHLY, CDR2 FYNNEI. CDR3 length equals 13 residues. The CDR3 region has the DNA TGTGCCACGAAAACAGGGGTTGGAAACACCATATATTTT. Residues: CATKTGVGNTIYF.

This chain connects TRBV14 to TRBJ2-5; D not certain. CDR3 length: 16 amino acids. Germline V gives CDR1 SGHDN, CDR2 FVKESK. V was trimmed by 1 base and J by 1 base, leaving 13 bases between them. CDR3 amino acids: CASSQGEANFQETQYF. The CDR3 bases are TGTGCCAGCAGCCAAGGGGAAGCGAATTTCCAAGAGACCCAGTACTTC.

J is TRBJ2-6 and V is TRBV19, with unresolved D. The CDR3 totals 13 residues. The germline V and J ends were trimmed by 10 bases and 3 bases, with 10 bases remaining between them. Germline-derived CDR1 and CDR2 are LNHDA and SQIVND (reference sequence). The CDR3 sequence is CATLGLGANVLTF. The CDR3 coding sequence is TGTGCCACCCTAGGGCTTGGGGCCAACGTCCTGACTTTC.

The chain couples TRBV27 to TRBJ2-7; 8 bases agree with TRBD2. In germline, CDR1 is MNHEY, CDR2 SMNVEV (reference sequence). There are 15 residues in the CDR3. The V segment lost 2 bases and the J segment 5 bases; nucleotides outside the gene matches: 8. CDR3 sequence reads: CASSLLGLAGNEQYF. The CDR3 DNA reads TGTGCCAGCAGTTTACTTGGGCTAGCGGGCAACGAGCAGTACTTC.

This clone was recorded once. This could be a read error, since a much larger clone is one nucleotide away. The identical CDR3 is also encoded by other nucleotide sequences in the sample. The DNA for the CDR3 is TGTGCCAGCAGCTTAACGGGAGCCAAAGATACGCAGTATTTT. It encodes CASSLTGAKDTQYF. This rearrangement joins TRBV7-8 to TRBJ2-3, with a tentative D call TRBD2 (6 bases). The germline V and J ends were trimmed by 2 bases and 5 bases, with 11 bases remaining between them. The germline CDR1 and CDR2 sequences are SGHVS and FQNEAQ. The CDR3 totals 14 residues.

The chain is built from TRBV19 and TRBJ2-1; D is unresolved. Trimming left V 6 bases short and J 2 bases short, with 8 bases between. Looked up from germline, CDR1 is LNHDA and CDR2 is SQIVND (reference sequence). The CDR3 is made up of 13 amino acids. This CDR3 is CASSQSPYNEQFF. The CDR3 DNA follows: TGTGCCAGTAGCCAGAGCCCCTACAATGAGCAGTTCTTC.

This clone is labeled medium-sized. V and J are TRBV6-1 and TRBJ1-4; D unclear. The CDR3 runs to 15 residues. Germline V gene lookup returns CDR1 MNHNS and CDR2 SASEGT. V lost 5 bases, J lost 8 bases, and 18 bases lay in between. CDR3 nucleotides: TGTGCCAGCAGTCCTCAGGAAGCCATGGAGGAAAAACTGTTTTTT. It yields the protein CASSPQEAMEEKLFF.